What follows are 20 T cell receptor beta chains derived from one specimen sequenced in a study of blood T cell repertoires in COVID-19. Method: immunoSEQ multiplex PCR; TCRdb's copy keeps in-frame clones and lacks some. Of 70,000 to 100,000 clones in the sample, approximately 90% were seen once. Sequencing was performed on peripheral blood. These receptors were collected from a woman older than 75 with active COVID-19.

The chain links TRBV5-1 to TRBJ2-1; D is unresolved. Germline V gene lookup returns CDR1 SGHRS and CDR2 YFSETQ. Trimming cost V 0 bases and J 2 bases, with 12 bases left between them. This CDR3 region has 16 residues. CDR3 DNA: TGCGCCAGCAGCTTGGAGAACTATCCGACCTACAATGAGCAGTTCTTC. Residues: CASSLENYPTYNEQFF.

This chain connects TRBV5-1 to TRBJ1-1, with 10 bases matching TRBD1. Germline V gene data show CDR1 as SGHRS and CDR2 as YFSETQ. This CDR3 contains 14 residues. The V gene end was trimmed by 3 bases and the J gene end by 5 bases; junction bases not matched to a gene: 4. The CDR3 region is CASSYGQGGTEAFF. CDR3 coding DNA: TGCGCCAGCAGCTACGGACAGGGGGGAACTGAAGCTTTCTTT.

This chain uses TRBV18 with TRBJ2-4, with D maybe TRBD1 (5 bases). V dropped 0 bases and J dropped 0 bases, with 9 bases sitting between them. This CDR3 has 16 amino acids. Germline lookup yields CDR1 KGHSH and CDR2 LQKENI. The CDR3 sequence is CASSPPGHPAKNIQYF. CDR3 in DNA: TGTGCCAGCTCACCACCGGGGCACCCAGCCAAAAACATTCAGTACTTC.

V is TRBV19 and J is TRBJ2-6; 11 bases match TRBD2. The CDR3 totals 18 residues. CDR1 is LNHDA and CDR2 is SQIVND in the germline V gene (reference sequence). V was pared by 5 bases and J by 0 bases, with 6 bases of the junction left unmatched. The CDR3 DNA reads as TGTGCCAGTAGTGGAATTAGCGGGAGGGCCTCTGGGGCCAACGTCCTGACTTTC. It is translated as CASSGISGRASGANVLTF. The full variable domain, its missing parts supplied by reference TRBV19 and TRBJ2-6, is DGGITQSPKYLFRKEGQNVTLSCEQNLNHDAMYWYRQDPGQGLRLIYYSQIVNDFQKGDIAEGYSVSREKKESFPLTVTSAQKNPTAFYLCASSGISGRASGANVLTFGAGSRLTVL.

This clone was counted between two and nine times. This rearrangement joins TRBV19 to TRBJ1-6; no firm D call. The V gene's germline CDR1 is LNHDA and CDR2 SQIVND (reference sequence). Trimming left V 3 bases short and J 5 bases short, with 11 bases between. CDR3 length: 15 amino acids. CDR3: CASSIQTGNNSPLHF. The CDR3 DNA sequence: TGTGCCAGTAGTATTCAGACGGGAAATAATTCACCCCTCCACTTT.

V usage is TRBV19 and J usage is TRBJ1-2, with a weak D call TRBD1 (6 bases). The CDR3 covers 13 residues. CDR1 and CDR2 from the germline V gene are LNHDA and SQIVND (reference sequence). With 7 bases removed from V and 2 bases from J, the gap between germline ends came to 11 bases. The DNA for the CDR3 is TGTGCCAGTAAAGGACAGTTGAACTATGGCTACACCTTC. Its protein product is CASKGQLNYGYTF.

The chain carries TRBV4-2 and TRBJ2-1, with D possibly being TRBD1 (5 bases). Trimming removed 0 bases at V and 3 bases at J, with 12 bases between. CDR1 and CDR2 (germline): LGHNA, YNFKEQ. The CDR3 has 16 residues. CDR3 bases: TGTGCCAGCAGCCAAGAAGCTAGGGGAATCTACAATGAGCAGTTCTTC. This sequence encodes CASSQEARGIYNEQFF.

Here the CDR3 reads CATSRHGENTEAFF. The CDR3 DNA follows: TGTGCCACCAGCAGGCACGGGGAGAACACTGAAGCTTTCTTT. The chain carries TRBV15 and TRBJ1-1; the D is unclear. Germline V gene data show CDR1 as LNHNV and CDR2 as YYDKDF (reference sequence). V lost 3 bases and J lost 1, with 9 bases in between. The CDR3 runs 14 residues.

The chain couples TRBV19 to TRBJ2-1, with D possibly matching TRBD1 (6 bases). The V end lost 6 bases, the J end lost 0 bases, and 15 bases lay between the germline ends. The CDR3 runs 16 residues. Germline V lookup: CDR1 LNHDA, CDR2 SQIVND (reference sequence). Written as DNA, the CDR3 is TGTGCCAGTAGAGAGACAGGTCTCAGCTCCTACAATGAGCAGTTCTTC. Encoded protein: CASRETGLSSYNEQFF.

The chain links TRBV5-1 to TRBJ1-3, with a weak D call TRBD1 (6 bases). The CDR3 consists of 16 residues. Trimming took off 4 bases at V and 0 bases at J, with 14 bases between the two ends. Germline CDR1 is SGHRS and CDR2 is YFSETQ. The CDR3, as DNA: TGCGCCAGCAGCCTGGGGGGCAGAAGCTCTGGAAACACCATATATTTT. It translates to CASSLGGRSSGNTIYF.

The rearrangement joins TRBV5-8 to TRBJ2-1; weak D call: TRBD2 (6 bases). CDR3 length: 14 amino acids. Germline values: CDR1 SGHTS, CDR2 YDEGEE. V lost 4 bases and J lost 7, with 15 bases in between. CDR3 coding DNA: TGTGCCAGCAGCCCTCTGGCGGGGAAAAATGAGCAGTTCTTC. Encoded protein: CASSPLAGKNEQFF.

V is TRBV24-1 and J is TRBJ1-2; D is unresolved. In germline, CDR1 is KGHDR, CDR2 SFDVKD. V dropped 3 bases and J dropped 2 bases, with 15 bases sitting between them. The CDR3 spans 16 residues. DNA of the CDR3: TGTGCCACCAGTGATCCCGACCTCCCCAGGAACTATGGCTACACCTTC. Encoded protein: CATSDPDLPRNYGYTF.

DNA of the CDR3: TGTGCCATCAGTGAAGGACAGGGGGCGAGCGAGCAGTACTTC. This gives the protein CAISEGQGASEQYF. The V and J genes are TRBV10-3 and TRBJ2-7; 11 nucleotides match TRBD1. This CDR3 is 14 amino acids long. V lost 3 bases to trimming and J lost 6 bases; unmatched junction nucleotides: 4. CDR1 is ENHRY, CDR2 SYGVKD, per germline.

The rearrangement uses TRBV7-8 and TRBJ2-2; D uncertain. The CDR3 consists of 13 residues. V was pared by 1 base and J by 8 bases, with 8 bases between. Germline-derived CDR1 and CDR2 are SGHVS and FQNEAQ. Written as DNA, the CDR3 is TGTGCCAGCAGCTTAGTGCGCACGGGGGAGCTGTTTTTT. As protein: CASSLVRTGELFF.

A note on this clone: This sample includes further DNA sequences coding for the same CDR3. This chain joins TRBV7-2 and TRBJ1-2; D is ambiguous. CDR1 SGHTA and CDR2 FQGNSA come from the germline V gene. Trimming took 5 bases from V and 2 from J, leaving 12 bases between them. The CDR3 runs to 14 residues. CDR3 in DNA: TGTGCCAGCAGCCCAAGGGAGGGAAACTATGGCTACACCTTC. Amino acid sequence: CASSPREGNYGYTF.

V gene TRBV27 combines with J gene TRBJ2-7, with a possible D match to TRBD2 (5 bases). V lost 2 bases and J 9 bases, leaving 14 bases between the germline ends. The CDR3 runs 13 residues. Germline V gene data show CDR1 as MNHEY and CDR2 as SMNVEV (reference sequence). CDR3 region: CASSLNGETVQYF. The CDR3 coding sequence is TGTGCCAGCAGTTTAAATGGGGAGACGGTGCAGTACTTC.

The chain is built from TRBV3-1 (or the pseudogene TRBV3-2) and TRBJ2-1; no clear D gene. This CDR3 region has 15 residues. Trimming took off 1 base at V and 0 bases at J, with 7 bases between the two ends. Germline V gene data show CDR1 as LGHDT and CDR2 as YNNKEL (reference sequence). The CDR3 protein is CASSQALFSYNEQFF. The CDR3 DNA is TGTGCCAGCAGCCAAGCACTGTTCTCCTACAATGAGCAGTTCTTC.

This clone turned up a few times. V and J are TRBV4-3 and TRBJ2-5; 12 bases are a match to TRBD1. The trim removed 0 bases at V and 5 bases at J, leaving 10 bases unmatched. This CDR3 is built from 18 residues. Per germline, CDR1 LGHNA and CDR2 YSLEER. The CDR3 is CASSQDTPGTGGLETQYF. CDR3 DNA: TGCGCCAGCAGCCAAGATACCCCCGGGACAGGGGGCCTGGAGACCCAGTACTTC.

The chain recombines TRBV4-2 with TRBJ1-1; a weak D match, TRBD1 (5 bases). The CDR3 extends over 14 amino acids. CDR1 LGHNA and CDR2 YNFKEQ come from the germline V gene. Trimming took 0 bases from V and 5 from J, leaving 10 bases between them. For the CDR3, the DNA is TGTGCCAGCAGCCAAGATGGGGGGAGAACTGAAGCTTTCTTT. Amino acids: CASSQDGGRTEAFF.

This clone was counted a single time. CDR3 residues: CASSRFSRGSETQYF. The CDR3 DNA reads TGTGCCAGCAGTCGGTTCTCCAGGGGATCAGAGACCCAGTACTTC. V is TRBV2 and J is TRBJ2-5; possible D gene TRBD1, 6 bases. The germline V and J ends were trimmed by 5 bases and 4 bases, with 17 bases remaining between them. Germline loops: CDR1 SNHLY, CDR2 FYNNEI. The CDR3 runs 15 residues. The complete variable domain, with remaining parts taken from reference TRBV2 and TRBJ2-5, reads EPEVTQTPSHQVTQMGQEVILRCVPISNHLYFYWYRQILGQKVEFLVSFYNNEISEKSEIFDDQFSVERPDGSNFTLKIRSTKLEDSAMYFCASSRFSRGSETQYFGPGTRLLVL.